These 16 T cell receptor beta chains were all obtained from the same sample, sequenced in a study of blood T cell repertoires in COVID-19. TCRdb's copy holds only in-frame clones and misses some; the assay was immunoSEQ multiplex PCR. Of about 190,000 clones listed, 86% are singletons. The source material was PBMCs or T cells enriched from blood (not recorded which). The receptor set was obtained from a woman aged 25 to 39 who had recovered from COVID-19.

This rearrangement joins TRBV15 to TRBJ2-2, with TRBD2 identical over 8 bases. Trimming at V came to 0 bases and at J to 6 bases, leaving 6 bases not matched to a gene. The germline gives CDR1 LNHNV, CDR2 YYDKDF (reference sequence). The length of the CDR3 is 16 residues. As DNA, the CDR3 is TGTGCCACCAGCAGAGACGTGGGCGGGAGGTCCGGGGAGCTGTTTTTT. It is translated as CATSRDVGGRSGELFF.

The V call is TRBV5-1, the J call TRBJ1-1; maybe TRBD1 (5 bases). The CDR3 is made up of 15 amino acids. Trimming removed 3 bases at V and 6 bases at J, with 18 bases between. Germline CDR1 and CDR2: SGHRS and YFSETQ. Written as DNA, the CDR3 is TGCGCCAGCAGCTCCCCCGACGGGGGGAGGGCTGAAGCTTTCTTT. It specifies CASSSPDGGRAEAFF.

The chain's CDR3 is CASSQESDSAFF. The CDR3 DNA follows: TGTGCCAGCAGCCAAGAGTCGGACTCAGCTTTCTTT. This chain connects TRBV3-1 (or the pseudogene TRBV3-2) to TRBJ1-1; D unclear. CDR1 and CDR2 from the germline V gene are LGHDT and YNNKEL (reference sequence). The CDR3 is made up of 12 amino acids. Trimming took off 0 bases at V and 10 bases at J, with 9 bases between the two ends.

The gene calls are TRBV3-1 (or the pseudogene TRBV3-2) and TRBJ2-3; the D gene is possibly TRBD1 (5 bases). Germline V gene sequence: CDR1 LGHDT, CDR2 YNNKEL (reference sequence). The germline V and J ends were trimmed by 1 base and 2 bases, with 10 bases remaining between them. The CDR3 contains 15 residues. The CDR3 DNA reads as TGTGCCAGCAGCCAAGTGGGGCTCCACACAGATACGCAGTATTTT. It yields the protein CASSQVGLHTDTQYF.

V is TRBV19 and J is TRBJ1-1, with D possibly being TRBD1 (5 bases). Trimming left V 7 bases short and J 8 bases short, with 11 bases between. CDR3 length equals 11 residues. Germline-derived CDR1 and CDR2 are LNHDA and SQIVND (reference sequence). The CDR3 loop reads CASNTRQEAFF. The CDR3 nucleotides read TGTGCCAGTAACACCCGACAGGAAGCTTTCTTT.

The chain recombines TRBV2 with TRBJ2-3; 12 positions agree with TRBD2. The CDR3 spans 16 residues. Germline V gene data show CDR1 as SNHLY and CDR2 as FYNNEI. Trimming at V came to 1 base and at J to 6 bases, leaving 5 bases not matched to a gene. The CDR3 region has the DNA TGTGCCAGCAGTGAAGGGACTAGCGGGAATCGCGATACGCAGTATTTT. Residues: CASSEGTSGNRDTQYF.

The chain joins TRBV10-3 to TRBJ1-2; D is possibly TRBD1 (5 bases). The CDR3 extends over 13 amino acids. Per the germline V gene, CDR1 is ENHRY and CDR2 is SYGVKD. Trimming removed 6 bases from V and 7 bases from J, with 15 bases in between. Here the CDR3 reads CAIRRDSTGGYTF. CDR3 nucleotides: TGTGCCATCAGAAGGGACTCCACGGGTGGCTACACCTTC.

This sequence joins TRBV2 and TRBJ2-5; D gene uncertain. V was cut by 6 bases and J by 5 bases, with 13 bases left in between. This CDR3 has 13 amino acids. Germline V gene data show CDR1 as SNHLY and CDR2 as FYNNEI. The CDR3 protein is CASSPSGRETQYF. CDR3 DNA sequence: TGTGCCAGCAGCCCTTCTGGCAGGGAGACCCAGTACTTC. The complete variable domain, with remaining parts taken from reference TRBV2 and TRBJ2-5, reads EPEVTQTPSHQVTQMGQEVILRCVPISNHLYFYWYRQILGQKVEFLVSFYNNEISEKSEIFDDQFSVERPDGSNFTLKIRSTKLEDSAMYFCASSPSGRETQYFGPGTRLLVL.

The V and J genes are TRBV28 and TRBJ2-1; 7 bases line up with TRBD1. The trim removed 2 bases at V and 7 bases at J, leaving 8 bases unmatched. The CDR3 covers 15 residues. CDR1 MDHEN and CDR2 SYDVKM come from the germline V gene. CDR3 DNA sequence: TGTGCCAGCAGTTTAAGGATGGGACAGAATAATGAGCAGTTCTTC. It translates to CASSLRMGQNNEQFF.

This clone was found once. V usage is TRBV15 and J usage is TRBJ2-7, with TRBD1 as a possible D gene (5 bases). V was pared by 5 bases and J by 2 bases, with 10 bases between. Per the germline V gene, CDR1 is LNHNV and CDR2 is YYDKDF (reference sequence). CDR3 length: 13 amino acids. DNA for the CDR3: TGTGCCACCAGCCAGGACACCCCCTACGAGCAGTACTTC. Translating gives CATSQDTPYEQYF.

The gene calls are TRBV24-1 and TRBJ1-2, with 8 bases lining up with TRBD1. V gave up 4 bases and J gave up 8 bases; unmatched junction bases: 5. The CDR3 totals 13 residues. The V gene's germline CDR1 is KGHDR and CDR2 SFDVKD. The CDR3 loop is CATSEDRVQGYTF. As DNA, the CDR3 is TGTGCCACCAGTGAGGACAGGGTGCAGGGCTACACCTTC.

This clone appeared a few times. V usage is TRBV5-4 and J usage is TRBJ1-2, with D perhaps TRBD1 (6 bases). Trimming stripped 4 bases from V and 4 bases from J, with 17 bases between. Germline V CDR1 and CDR2: SGHNT, YYREEE (reference sequence). The CDR3 contains 15 residues. CDR3 region: CASSPGGGQIYGYTF. In DNA form, the CDR3 reads TGTGCCAGCAGCCCAGGAGGAGGACAGATCTATGGCTACACCTTC.

This sequence joins TRBV7-8 and TRBJ2-1; 10 positions agree with TRBD2. The germline V gene has CDR1 SGHVS and CDR2 FQNEAQ. This CDR3 contains 17 residues. V lost 4 bases, J lost 8 bases, and 14 bases stayed unmatched. CDR3: CASSSGVLAGVSDEQFF. The CDR3 DNA reads as TGTGCCAGCAGCTCCGGCGTGCTAGCGGGAGTCTCAGATGAGCAGTTCTTC. Complete variable domain (other parts from reference TRBV7-8 and TRBJ2-1): GAGVSQSPRYKVAKRGQDVALRCDPISGHVSLFWYQQALGQGPEFLTYFQNEAQLDKSGLPSDRFFAERPEGSVSTLKIQRTQQEDSAVYLCASSSGVLAGVSDEQFFGPGTRLTVL.

The chain combines TRBV19 with TRBJ2-1, with 7 bases matching TRBD1. Trimming at V came to 3 bases and at J to 0 bases, leaving 2 bases not matched to a gene. The length of the CDR3 is 15 residues. Per the germline V gene, CDR1 is LNHDA and CDR2 is SQIVND (reference sequence). CDR3 in amino acids: CASSIRDSSYNEQFF. The CDR3 DNA reads as TGTGCCAGTAGTATTCGGGACAGCTCCTACAATGAGCAGTTCTTC. The full variable domain, with the rest looked up from reference TRBV19 and TRBJ2-1, is DGGITQSPKYLFRKEGQNVTLSCEQNLNHDAMYWYRQDPGQGLRLIYYSQIVNDFQKGDIAEGYSVSREKKESFPLTVTSAQKNPTAFYLCASSIRDSSYNEQFFGPGTRLTVL.

This clone was seen only a few times. The chain couples TRBV5-1 to TRBJ1-1; no definite D call. Trimming removed 4 bases from V and 0 bases from J, with 16 bases in between. Germline V lookup: CDR1 SGHRS, CDR2 YFSETQ. The CDR3 length is 16 residues. The CDR3: CASSPQWREMNTEAFF. The CDR3 DNA follows: TGCGCCAGCAGCCCCCAGTGGAGGGAGATGAACACTGAAGCTTTCTTT.

J is TRBJ1-1 and V is TRBV14, with TRBD1 matching 7 bases. The CDR3 spans 16 residues. J gave up 3 bases and V 6 bases, and 13 bases lay outside the gene matches. CDR1 is SGHDN and CDR2 is FVKESK in the germline V gene. CDR3 nucleotide sequence: TGTGCCAGCAGTTACACCCTTGGCCAGGGGGACACTGAAGCTTTCTTT. Translating gives CASSYTLGQGDTEAFF.